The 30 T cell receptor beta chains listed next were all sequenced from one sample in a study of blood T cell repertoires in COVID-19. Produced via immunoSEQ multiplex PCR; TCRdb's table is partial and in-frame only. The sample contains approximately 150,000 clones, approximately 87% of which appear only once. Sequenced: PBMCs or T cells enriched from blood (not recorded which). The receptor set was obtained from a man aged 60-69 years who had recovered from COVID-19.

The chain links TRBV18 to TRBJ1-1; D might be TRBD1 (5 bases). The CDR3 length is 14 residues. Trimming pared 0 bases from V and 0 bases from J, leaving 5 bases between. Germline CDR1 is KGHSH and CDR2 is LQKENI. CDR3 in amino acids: CASSPPGVNTEAFF. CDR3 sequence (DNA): TGTGCCAGCTCACCACCAGGGGTGAACACTGAAGCTTTCTTT.

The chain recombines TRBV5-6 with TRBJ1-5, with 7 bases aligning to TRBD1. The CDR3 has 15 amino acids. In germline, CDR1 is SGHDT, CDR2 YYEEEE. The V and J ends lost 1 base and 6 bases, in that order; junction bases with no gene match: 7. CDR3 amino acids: CASSLSDRVTQPQHF. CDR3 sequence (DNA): TGTGCCAGCAGCTTGAGTGACAGGGTGACTCAGCCCCAGCATTTT.

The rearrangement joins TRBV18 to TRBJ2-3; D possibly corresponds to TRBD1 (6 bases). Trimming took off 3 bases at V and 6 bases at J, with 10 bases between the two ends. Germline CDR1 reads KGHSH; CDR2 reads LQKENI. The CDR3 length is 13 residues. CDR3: CASSPSTGDTQYF. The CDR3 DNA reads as TGTGCCAGCTCACCGAGTACAGGGGATACGCAGTATTTT. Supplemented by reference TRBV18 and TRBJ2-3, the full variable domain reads NAGVMQNPRHLVRRRGQEARLRCSPMKGHSHVYWYRQLPEEGLKFMVYLQKENIIDESGMPKERFSAEFPKEGPSILRIQQVVRGDSAAYFCASSPSTGDTQYFGPGTRLTVL.

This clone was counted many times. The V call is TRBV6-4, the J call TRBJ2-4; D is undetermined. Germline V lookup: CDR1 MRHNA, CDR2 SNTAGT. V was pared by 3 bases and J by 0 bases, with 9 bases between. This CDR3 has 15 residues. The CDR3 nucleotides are TGTGCCAGCAGTGATTTCAATTTAGCCAAAAACATTCAGTACTTC. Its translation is CASSDFNLAKNIQYF.

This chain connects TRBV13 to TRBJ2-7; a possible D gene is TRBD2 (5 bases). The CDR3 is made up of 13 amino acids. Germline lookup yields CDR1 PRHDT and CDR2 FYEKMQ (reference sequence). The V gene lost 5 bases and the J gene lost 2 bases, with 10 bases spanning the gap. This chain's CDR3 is CASSSGFPYEQYF. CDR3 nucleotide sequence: TGTGCCAGCAGCAGCGGCTTTCCCTACGAGCAGTACTTC.

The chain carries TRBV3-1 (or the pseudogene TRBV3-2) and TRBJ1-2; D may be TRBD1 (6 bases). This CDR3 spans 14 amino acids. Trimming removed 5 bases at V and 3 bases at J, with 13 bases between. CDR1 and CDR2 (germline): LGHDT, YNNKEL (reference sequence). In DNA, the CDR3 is TGTGCCAGCAGCGCACAGGGTATGGACTATGGCTACACCTTC. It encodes CASSAQGMDYGYTF.

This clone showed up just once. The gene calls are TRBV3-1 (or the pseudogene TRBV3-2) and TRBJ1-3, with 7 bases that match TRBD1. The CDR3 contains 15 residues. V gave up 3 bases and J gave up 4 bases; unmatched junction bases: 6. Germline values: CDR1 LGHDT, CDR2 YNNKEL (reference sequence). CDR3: CASSHSTGSGNTIYF. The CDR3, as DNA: TGTGCCAGCAGCCACTCGACAGGGTCGGGAAACACCATATATTTT.

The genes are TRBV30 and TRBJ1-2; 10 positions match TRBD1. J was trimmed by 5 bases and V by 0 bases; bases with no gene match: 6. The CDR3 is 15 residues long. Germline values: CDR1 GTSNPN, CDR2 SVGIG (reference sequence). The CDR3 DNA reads TGTGCCTGGAGTGTACCGGGACAGGGGAGGTATGGCTACACCTTC. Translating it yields CAWSVPGQGRYGYTF.

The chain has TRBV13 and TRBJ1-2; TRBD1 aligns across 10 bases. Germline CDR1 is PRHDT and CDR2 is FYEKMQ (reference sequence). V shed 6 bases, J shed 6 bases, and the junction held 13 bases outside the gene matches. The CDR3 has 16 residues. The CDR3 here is CASSIDPGQGIDGYTF. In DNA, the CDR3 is TGTGCCAGCAGTATCGACCCGGGACAGGGGATTGATGGCTACACCTTC.

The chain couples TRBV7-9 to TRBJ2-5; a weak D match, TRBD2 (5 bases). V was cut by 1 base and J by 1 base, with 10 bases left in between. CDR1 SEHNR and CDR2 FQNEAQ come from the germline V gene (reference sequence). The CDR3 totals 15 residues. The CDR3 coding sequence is TGTGCCAGCAGCTTAGATGGCGGGCGCCAAGAGACCCAGTACTTC. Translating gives CASSLDGGRQETQYF. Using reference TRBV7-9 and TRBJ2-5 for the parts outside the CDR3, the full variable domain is DTGVSQNPRHKITKRGQNVTFRCDPISEHNRLYWYRQTLGQGPEFLTYFQNEAQLEKSRLLSDRFSAERPKGSFSTLEIQRTEQGDSAMYLCASSLDGGRQETQYFGPGTRLLVL.

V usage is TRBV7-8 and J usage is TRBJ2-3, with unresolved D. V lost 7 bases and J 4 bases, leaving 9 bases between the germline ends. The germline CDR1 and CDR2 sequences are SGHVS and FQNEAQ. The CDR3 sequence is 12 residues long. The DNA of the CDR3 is TGTGCCAGCAACCCTACCGCAGATACGCAGTATTTT. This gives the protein CASNPTADTQYF.

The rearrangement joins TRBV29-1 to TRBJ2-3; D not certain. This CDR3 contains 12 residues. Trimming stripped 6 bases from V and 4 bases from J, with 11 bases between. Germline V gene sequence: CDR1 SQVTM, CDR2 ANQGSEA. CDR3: CSVAIQADTQYF. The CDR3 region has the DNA TGCAGCGTCGCTATCCAGGCAGATACGCAGTATTTT.

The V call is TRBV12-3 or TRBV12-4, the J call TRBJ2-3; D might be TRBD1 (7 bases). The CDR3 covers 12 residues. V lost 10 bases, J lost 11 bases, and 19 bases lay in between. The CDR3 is CATHRGAGGQYF. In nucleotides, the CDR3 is TGTGCCACCCACAGGGGAGCGGGTGGGCAGTATTTT.

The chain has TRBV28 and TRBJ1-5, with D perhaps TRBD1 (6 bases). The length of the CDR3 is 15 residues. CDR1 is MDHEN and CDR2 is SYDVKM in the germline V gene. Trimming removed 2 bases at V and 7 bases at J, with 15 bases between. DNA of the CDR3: TGTGCCAGCAGTTTAAAAGGAAGGGGGATGCAGCCCCAGCATTTT. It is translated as CASSLKGRGMQPQHF. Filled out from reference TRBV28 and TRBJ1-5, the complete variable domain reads DVKVTQSSRYLVKRTGEKVFLECVQDMDHENMFWYRQDPGLGLRLIYFSYDVKMKEKGDIPEGYSVSREKKERFSLILESASTNQTSMYLCASSLKGRGMQPQHFGDGTRLSIL.

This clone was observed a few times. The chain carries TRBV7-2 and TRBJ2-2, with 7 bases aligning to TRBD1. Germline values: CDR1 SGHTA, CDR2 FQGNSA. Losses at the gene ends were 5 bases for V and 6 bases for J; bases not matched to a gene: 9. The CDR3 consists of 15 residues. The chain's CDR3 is CASSPDRARAGELFF. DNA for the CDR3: TGTGCCAGCAGCCCCGACAGGGCTAGGGCCGGGGAGCTGTTTTTT.

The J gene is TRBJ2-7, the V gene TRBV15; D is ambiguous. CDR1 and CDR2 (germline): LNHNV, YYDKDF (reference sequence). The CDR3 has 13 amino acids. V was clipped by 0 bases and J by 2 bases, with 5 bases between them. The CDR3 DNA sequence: TGTGCCACCAGCAGAGATAATCCCTACGAGCAGTACTTC. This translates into CATSRDNPYEQYF.

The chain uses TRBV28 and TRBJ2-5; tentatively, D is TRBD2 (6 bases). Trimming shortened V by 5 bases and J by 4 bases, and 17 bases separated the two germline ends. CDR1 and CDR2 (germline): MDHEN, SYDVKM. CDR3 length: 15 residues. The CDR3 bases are TGTGCCAGCAGTGGCGCCTCGACTAGACGAGAGACCCAGTACTTC. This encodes CASSGASTRRETQYF.

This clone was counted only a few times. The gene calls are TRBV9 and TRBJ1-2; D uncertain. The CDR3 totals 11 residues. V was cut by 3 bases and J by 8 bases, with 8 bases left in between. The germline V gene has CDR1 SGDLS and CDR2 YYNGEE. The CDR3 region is CASSGREGYTF. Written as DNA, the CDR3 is TGTGCCAGCAGCGGGAGAGAAGGCTACACCTTC.

The DNA of the CDR3 is TGTGCCAGCAGCCAAGACTATTTCTCCTACAATGAGCAGTTCTTC. Translated, it gives CASSQDYFSYNEQFF. The gene calls are TRBV3-1 (or the pseudogene TRBV3-2) and TRBJ2-1; D is unclear. The CDR3 contains 15 residues. V was clipped by 0 bases and J by 0 bases, with 6 bases between them. Germline V gene lookup returns CDR1 LGHDT and CDR2 YNNKEL (reference sequence).

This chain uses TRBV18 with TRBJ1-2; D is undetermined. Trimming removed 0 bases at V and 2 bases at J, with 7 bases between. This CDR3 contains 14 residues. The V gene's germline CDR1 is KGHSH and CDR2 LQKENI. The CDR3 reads CASSPPGGNYGYTF. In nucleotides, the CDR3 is TGTGCCAGCTCACCACCAGGAGGGAACTATGGCTACACCTTC.

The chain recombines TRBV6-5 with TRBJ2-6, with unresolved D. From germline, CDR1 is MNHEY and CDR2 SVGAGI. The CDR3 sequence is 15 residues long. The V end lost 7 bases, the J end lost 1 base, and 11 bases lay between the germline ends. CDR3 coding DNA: TGTGCCAGCAATGTAGGAGCATCTGGGGCCAACGTCCTGACTTTC. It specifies CASNVGASGANVLTF.

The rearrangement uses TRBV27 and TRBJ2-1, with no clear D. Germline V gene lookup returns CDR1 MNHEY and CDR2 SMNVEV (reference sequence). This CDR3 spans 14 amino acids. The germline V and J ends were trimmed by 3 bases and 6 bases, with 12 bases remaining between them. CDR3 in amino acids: CASSFTMSSNEQFF. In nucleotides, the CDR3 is TGTGCCAGCAGTTTTACTATGAGCAGCAATGAGCAGTTCTTC.

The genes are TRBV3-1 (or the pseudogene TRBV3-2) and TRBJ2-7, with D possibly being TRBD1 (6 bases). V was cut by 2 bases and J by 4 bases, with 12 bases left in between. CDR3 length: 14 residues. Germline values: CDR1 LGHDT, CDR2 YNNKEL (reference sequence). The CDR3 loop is CASSQLDSFYEQYF. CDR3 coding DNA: TGTGCCAGCAGCCAATTGGACAGTTTTTACGAGCAGTACTTC.

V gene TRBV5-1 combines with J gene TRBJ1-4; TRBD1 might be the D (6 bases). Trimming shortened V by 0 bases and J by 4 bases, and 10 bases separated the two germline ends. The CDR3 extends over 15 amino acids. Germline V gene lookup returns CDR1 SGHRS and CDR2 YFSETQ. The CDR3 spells CASSLGGRVNEKLFF. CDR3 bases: TGCGCCAGCAGCTTGGGGGGGCGCGTTAATGAAAAACTGTTTTTT.

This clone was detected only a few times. The CDR3 is CASSLWDSNNEKLFF. The CDR3 coding sequence is TGTGCCAGCAGTCTTTGGGACAGTAATAATGAAAAACTGTTTTTT. The genes are TRBV28 and TRBJ1-4; 7 bases fit TRBD1. Per the germline V gene, CDR1 is MDHEN and CDR2 is SYDVKM. J gave up 4 bases and V 5 bases, and 7 bases lay outside the gene matches. This CDR3 spans 15 amino acids.

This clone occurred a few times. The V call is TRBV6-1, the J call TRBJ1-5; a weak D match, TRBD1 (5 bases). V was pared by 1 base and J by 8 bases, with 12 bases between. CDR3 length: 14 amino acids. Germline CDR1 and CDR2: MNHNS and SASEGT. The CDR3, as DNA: TGTGCCAGCAGTGAAGAACAAACCAGGGAGCCCCAGCATTTT. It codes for CASSEEQTREPQHF.

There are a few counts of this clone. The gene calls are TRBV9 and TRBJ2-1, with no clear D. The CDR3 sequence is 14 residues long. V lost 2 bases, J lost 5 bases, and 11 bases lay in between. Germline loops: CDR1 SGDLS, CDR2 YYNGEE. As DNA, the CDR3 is TGTGCCAGCAGCGTTGCCAGCGCTAACAATGAGCAGTTCTTC. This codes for CASSVASANNEQFF.

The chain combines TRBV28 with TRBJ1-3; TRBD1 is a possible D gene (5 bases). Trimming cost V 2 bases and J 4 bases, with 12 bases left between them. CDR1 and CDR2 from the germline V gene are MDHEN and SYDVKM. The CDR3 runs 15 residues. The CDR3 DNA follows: TGTGCCAGCAGTTTAGGCACGCGACAGGGAAACACCATATATTTT. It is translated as CASSLGTRQGNTIYF.

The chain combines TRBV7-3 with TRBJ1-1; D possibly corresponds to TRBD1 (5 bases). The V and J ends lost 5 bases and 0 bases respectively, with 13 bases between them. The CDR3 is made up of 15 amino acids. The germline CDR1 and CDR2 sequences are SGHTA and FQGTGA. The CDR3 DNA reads TGTGCCAGCAGCCTTTTACAGGTGATGAACACTGAAGCTTTCTTT. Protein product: CASSLLQVMNTEAFF.

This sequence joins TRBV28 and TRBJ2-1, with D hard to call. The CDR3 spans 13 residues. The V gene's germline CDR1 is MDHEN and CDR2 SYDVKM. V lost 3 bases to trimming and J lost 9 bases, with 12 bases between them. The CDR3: CASSFPPRGEQFF. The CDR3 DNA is TGTGCCAGCAGTTTTCCCCCTAGAGGTGAGCAGTTCTTC.